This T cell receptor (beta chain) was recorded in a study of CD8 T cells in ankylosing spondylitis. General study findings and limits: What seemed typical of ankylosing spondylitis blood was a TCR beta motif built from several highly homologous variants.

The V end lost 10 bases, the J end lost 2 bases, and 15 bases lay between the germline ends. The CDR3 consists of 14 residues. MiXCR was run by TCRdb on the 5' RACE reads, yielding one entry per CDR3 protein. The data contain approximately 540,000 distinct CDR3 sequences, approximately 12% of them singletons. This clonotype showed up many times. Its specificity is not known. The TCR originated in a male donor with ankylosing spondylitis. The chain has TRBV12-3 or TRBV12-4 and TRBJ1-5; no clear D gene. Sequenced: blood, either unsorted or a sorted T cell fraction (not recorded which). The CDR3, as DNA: TGTGCCACCCGCCCCGGACGCGGCAATCAGCCCCAGCATTTT. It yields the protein CATRPGRGNQPQHF.